This T cell receptor beta chain is from a study of blood T cell repertoires in COVID-19. The V gene lost 5 bases and the J gene lost 4 bases, with 9 bases spanning the gap. In germline, CDR1 is SGHTA, CDR2 FQGNSA. The CDR3 totals 12 residues. Clones were read by immunoSEQ multiplex PCR, and TCRdb kept only the in-frame ones, dropping some. The profile covers approximately 200,000 clones, with 85% to 90% appearing a single time and roughly 2% taken by the ten largest. This clone has just one count. This receptor was taken from a woman aged 50 to 65 with acute or convalescent COVID-19. The sequencing sample was made of peripheral blood. The chain joins TRBV7-2 to TRBJ2-7; TRBD2 is a possible D gene (5 bases). The CDR3 DNA reads as TGTGCCAGCAGCCCGGGCGGGTACGAGCAGTACTTC. Translated: CASSPGGYEQYF.